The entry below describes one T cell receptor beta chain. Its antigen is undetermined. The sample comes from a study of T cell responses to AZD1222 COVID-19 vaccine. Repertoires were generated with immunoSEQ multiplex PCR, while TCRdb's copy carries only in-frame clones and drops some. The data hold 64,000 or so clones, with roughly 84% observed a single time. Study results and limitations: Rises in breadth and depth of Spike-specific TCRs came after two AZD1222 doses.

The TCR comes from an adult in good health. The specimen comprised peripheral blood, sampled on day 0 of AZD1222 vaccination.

CDR3 DNA sequence: TGTGCCAGCAGCTTTTGGCGGGGATTGAACACTGAAGCTTTCTTT. Amino acid sequence: CASSFWRGLNTEAFF. The chain combines TRBV7-8 with TRBJ1-1; D is unresolved. This CDR3 spans 15 amino acids. Trimming took 3 bases from V and 0 from J, leaving 11 bases between them. Germline CDR1 reads SGHVS; CDR2 reads FQNEAQ. Variable domain in full (rest from reference TRBV7-8 and TRBJ1-1): GAGVSQSPRYKVAKRGQDVALRCDPISGHVSLFWYQQALGQGPEFLTYFQNEAQLDKSGLPSDRFFAERPEGSVSTLKIQRTQQEDSAVYLCASSFWRGLNTEAFFGQGTRLTVV.